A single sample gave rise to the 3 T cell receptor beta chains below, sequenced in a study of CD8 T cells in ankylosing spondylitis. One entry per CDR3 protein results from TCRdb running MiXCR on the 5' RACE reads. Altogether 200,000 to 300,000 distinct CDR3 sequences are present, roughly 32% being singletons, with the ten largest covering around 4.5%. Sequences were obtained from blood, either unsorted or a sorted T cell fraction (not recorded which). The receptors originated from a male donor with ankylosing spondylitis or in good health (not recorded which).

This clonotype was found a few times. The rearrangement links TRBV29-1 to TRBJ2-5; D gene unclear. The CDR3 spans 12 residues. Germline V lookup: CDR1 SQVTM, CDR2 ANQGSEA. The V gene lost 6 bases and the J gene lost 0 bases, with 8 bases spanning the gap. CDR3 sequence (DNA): TGCAGCGTGGAACCAGACCAAGAGACCCAGTACTTC. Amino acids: CSVEPDQETQYF.

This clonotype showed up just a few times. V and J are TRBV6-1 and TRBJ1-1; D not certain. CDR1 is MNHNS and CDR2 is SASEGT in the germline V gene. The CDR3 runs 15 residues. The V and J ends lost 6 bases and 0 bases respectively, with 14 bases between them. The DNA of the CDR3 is TGTGCCAGCAGACCGGGCTCCGCAATGAACACTGAAGCTTTCTTT. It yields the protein CASRPGSAMNTEAFF.

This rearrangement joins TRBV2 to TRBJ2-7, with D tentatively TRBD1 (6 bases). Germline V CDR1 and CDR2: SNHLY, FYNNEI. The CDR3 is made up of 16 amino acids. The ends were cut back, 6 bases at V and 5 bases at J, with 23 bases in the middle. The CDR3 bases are TGTGCCAGCAGCGCCCGCGCTGACAGGTTGGGTGACGAGCAGTACTTC. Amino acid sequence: CASSARADRLGDEQYF. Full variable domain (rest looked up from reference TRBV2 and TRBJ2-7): EPEVTQTPSHQVTQMGQEVILRCVPISNHLYFYWYRQILGQKVEFLVSFYNNEISEKSEIFDDQFSVERPDGSNFTLKIRSTKLEDSAMYFCASSARADRLGDEQYFGPGTRLTVT.